The following is a TCR beta chain sequence with its context. Generated by immunoSEQ multiplex PCR, the TCRdb table keeps only in-frame clones and is missing some. The sample holds roughly 18,000 clones; roughly two thirds are singletons and the top ten take about an eighth. The treatment is: randomized to nivolumab then ipilimumab (arm A) or the reverse (arm B). None of the patients previously received DNA-damaging chemotherapy. From thawed PBMCs, live CD3+CD8+ cells negative for CD19 and CD56 were sorted. V was clipped by 4 bases and J by 2 bases; unmatched bases: 7. The germline gives CDR1 SGHDT, CDR2 YYEEEE. This CDR3 has 15 amino acids. This specimen belongs to a study of sequential checkpoint blockade in melanoma. Overall study: First-line arms were nivolumab then ipilimumab, or the reverse, randomized 1:1. After both sequences, patients received maintenance nivolumab.

The material was CD8+ T cells sorted from blood (inferred from file names), obtained from a patient given nivolumab and ipilimumab in sequence. J is TRBJ2-3 and V is TRBV5-6; 7 bases map to TRBD2. The origin of this receptor is a human donor with melanoma. The CDR3, as DNA: TGTGCCAGCAGCCTGGGGGGGGTGAACACAGATACGCAGTATTTT. This encodes CASSLGGVNTDTQYF. Full variable domain (remainder filled in from reference TRBV5-6 and TRBJ2-3): DAGVTQSPTHLIKTRGQQVTLRCSPKSGHDTVSWYQQALGQGPQFIFQYYEEEERQRGNFPDRFSGHQFPNYSSELNVNALLLGDSALYLCASSLGGVNTDTQYFGPGTRLTVL.